The 27 T cell receptor beta chains below all came from one sample that was sequenced in a study of CDR3 diversity in severe acne. TCRdb re-analysed the PCR reads in MiXCR, keeping a single row per CDR3 protein. The repertoire holds about 93,000 distinct CDR3 sequences, with over 45% as singletons. The sequencing input was blood. These receptors originate from a male donor in good health, serving as a control.

The chain has TRBV7-9 and TRBJ1-2; no definite D call. Deletions cut 7 bases from V and 4 bases from J, with 13 bases between. This CDR3 is 13 amino acids long. From germline, CDR1 is SEHNR and CDR2 FQNEAQ (reference sequence). The CDR3 loop reads CASTPRRSYGYTF. CDR3 in DNA: TGTGCCAGCACCCCTCGGAGAAGCTATGGCTACACCTTC. Full variable domain (remainder filled in from reference TRBV7-9 and TRBJ1-2): DTGVSQNPRHKITKRGQNVTFRCDPISEHNRLYWYRQTLGQGPEFLTYFQNEAQLEKSRLLSDRFSAERPKGSFSTLEIQRTEQGDSAMYLCASTPRRSYGYTFGSGTRLTVV.

This clonotype was recorded a few times. V gene TRBV5-1 combines with J gene TRBJ1-1; tentatively, D is TRBD1 (6 bases). The CDR3 is made up of 14 amino acids. V was cut by 5 bases and J by 3 bases, with 14 bases left in between. In germline, CDR1 is SGHRS, CDR2 YFSETQ. The CDR3, as DNA: TGCGCCAGCAGTCCCGCCGGGACATACACTGAAGCTTTCTTT. This sequence encodes CASSPAGTYTEAFF. Drawing the rest from reference TRBV5-1 and TRBJ1-1, the complete variable domain is KAGVTQTPRYLIKTRGQQVTLSCSPISGHRSVSWYQQTPGQGLQFLFEYFSETQRNKGNFPGRFSGRQFSNSRSEMNVSTLELGDSALYLCASSPAGTYTEAFFGQGTRLTVV.

The chain carries TRBV6-5 and TRBJ2-5; 12 bases align to TRBD2. V trimming: 5 bases; J trimming: 5 bases; junction bases outside the gene matches: 9. Looked up from germline, CDR1 is MNHEY and CDR2 is SVGAGI. The CDR3 is 16 residues long. The CDR3 is CASSQTSGSLMETQYF. CDR3 nucleotides: TGTGCCAGCAGTCAGACTAGCGGGAGTTTAATGGAGACCCAGTACTTC.

The chain links TRBV11-1 to TRBJ2-2; 10 nucleotides line up with TRBD2. The CDR3 has 17 residues. The germline gives CDR1 SGHAT, CDR2 FQDESV (reference sequence). The ends lost 8 bases at V and 4 bases at J; junction bases unmatched: 13. DNA for the CDR3: TGTGCCAGCCTGAGGCTAGCGGGAGTACAAGGCACCGGGGAGCTGTTTTTT. Translating it yields CASLRLAGVQGTGELFF.

This clonotype has just one count. The chain is built from TRBV7-9 and TRBJ2-7, with D perhaps matching TRBD1 (6 bases). The V end was cut by 4 bases, the J end by 3 bases, with 16 bases between. The CDR3 is made up of 15 amino acids. Germline V gene lookup returns CDR1 SEHNR and CDR2 FQNEAQ (reference sequence). Here the CDR3 DNA reads TGTGCCAGCAGCTCTCCCGGGACACTAAACTACGAGCAGTACTTC. This codes for CASSSPGTLNYEQYF. Drawing the rest from reference TRBV7-9 and TRBJ2-7, the complete variable domain is DTGVSQNPRHKITKRGQNVTFRCDPISEHNRLYWYRQTLGQGPEFLTYFQNEAQLEKSRLLSDRFSAERPKGSFSTLEIQRTEQGDSAMYLCASSSPGTLNYEQYFGPGTRLTVT.

In the case of this clonotype: The conserved closing phenylalanine or tryptophan is absent in this CDR3, likely reflecting a read error. This chain connects TRBV5-4 to TRBJ2-1; D unclear. V shed 4 bases and J shed 8 bases, with 13 bases lying between them. The germline CDR1 and CDR2 sequences are SGHNT and YYREEE (reference sequence). CDR3 size: 13 residues. The CDR3 DNA sequence: TGTGCCAGCAGCCAATGGAGTCTCGATGAGCAGTTCGTC. This gives the protein CASSQWSLDEQFV.

The rearrangement uses TRBV7-9 and TRBJ1-4; the D is unclear. Germline lookup yields CDR1 SEHNR and CDR2 FQNEAQ (reference sequence). The CDR3 spans 13 residues. V was shortened by 1 base and J by 5 bases, with 5 bases between the two germline ends. CDR3 loop: CASSLGANEKLFF. CDR3 DNA sequence: TGTGCCAGCAGCTTAGGGGCAAATGAAAAACTGTTTTTT.

This chain links TRBV7-3 with TRBJ2-1; 13 bases are a match to TRBD2. This CDR3 is built from 16 residues. The germline gives CDR1 SGHTA, CDR2 FQGTGA. With V trimmed by 5 bases and J by 2 bases, 3 bases remained unmatched. CDR3 sequence reads: CASSPTSGGAYNEQFF. Written as DNA, the CDR3 is TGTGCCAGCAGCCCAACTAGCGGGGGGGCCTACAATGAGCAGTTCTTC. The variable domain in full, with the rest retrieved from reference TRBV7-3 and TRBJ2-1, is GAGVSQTPSNKVTEKGKYVELRCDPISGHTALYWYRQSLGQGPEFLIYFQGTGAADDSGLPNDRFFAVRPEGSVSTLKIQRTERGDSAVYLCASSPTSGGAYNEQFFGPGTRLTVL.

This clonotype was seen ten or more times. The chain combines TRBV14 with TRBJ1-2, with D tentatively TRBD1 (5 bases). The CDR3 totals 14 residues. Germline V lookup: CDR1 SGHDN, CDR2 FVKESK. Deletions cut 4 bases from V and 7 bases from J, with 16 bases between. The CDR3 DNA reads as TGTGCCAGCAGCCCGGGACCGAACGGACCTGGCTACACCTTC. Amino acid sequence: CASSPGPNGPGYTF.

By proportion, this clonotype is medium-sized (0.01 to 0.1%). The chain has TRBV20-1 and TRBJ1-2; a possible D gene is TRBD1 (6 bases). In germline, CDR1 is DFQATT, CDR2 SNEGSKA (reference sequence). V was clipped by 5 bases and J by 8 bases, with 12 bases between them. CDR3 size: 11 residues. The CDR3 DNA is TGCAGTGCTCACAGGGAGTACGGCTACACCTTC. It specifies CSAHREYGYTF.

There are a few counts of this clonotype. The chain couples TRBV25-1 to TRBJ1-5, with TRBD1 as a possible D gene (6 bases). This CDR3 is 17 amino acids long. Germline values: CDR1 MGHDK, CDR2 SYGVNS. Trimming left V 5 bases short and J 4 bases short, with 21 bases between. The CDR3 here is CASSPFRGQPTNQPQHF. DNA of the CDR3: TGTGCCAGCAGTCCCTTTCGCGGACAGCCAACAAATCAGCCCCAGCATTTT.

This clonotype was counted many times. The chain carries TRBV2 and TRBJ1-1; D gene unclear. With 6 bases removed from V and 11 bases from J, the gap between germline ends came to 10 bases. Germline assignment: CDR1 SNHLY and CDR2 FYNNEI. The CDR3 sequence is 10 residues long. CDR3 in amino acids: CASSLVGAFF. CDR3 DNA sequence: TGTGCCAGCAGCCTGGTAGGGGCTTTCTTT.

The chain uses TRBV19 and TRBJ1-2; TRBD1 might be the D (5 bases). CDR3 length: 13 residues. Deletions cut 5 bases from V and 7 bases from J, with 14 bases between. The germline gives CDR1 LNHDA, CDR2 SQIVND (reference sequence). DNA of the CDR3: TGTGCCAGTAGTCTCGGGACCAGGTTTGGCTACACCTTC. Translation: CASSLGTRFGYTF. Variable domain in full (rest from reference TRBV19 and TRBJ1-2): DGGITQSPKYLFRKEGQNVTLSCEQNLNHDAMYWYRQDPGQGLRLIYYSQIVNDFQKGDIAEGYSVSREKKESFPLTVTSAQKNPTAFYLCASSLGTRFGYTFGSGTRLTVV.

In this sample, this clonotype turned up many times. J is TRBJ2-7 and V is TRBV25-1; possible D gene TRBD2, 5 bases. The CDR3 has 13 amino acids. Trimming took 4 bases from V and 2 from J, leaving 9 bases between them. The V gene's germline CDR1 is MGHDK and CDR2 SYGVNS. The CDR3 region is CASSVVGTYEQYF. The CDR3 region has the DNA TGTGCCAGCAGTGTGGTCGGGACCTACGAGCAGTACTTC.

The gene calls are TRBV5-4 and TRBJ2-5; D unclear. Germline CDR1 and CDR2: SGHNT and YYREEE (reference sequence). This CDR3 is 13 amino acids long. V shed 5 bases and J shed 5 bases, with 13 bases lying between them. CDR3 sequence (DNA): TGTGCCAGCAGTGTCACAGAGAGGGAGACCCAGTACTTC. Its protein product is CASSVTERETQYF.

Ten or more counts support this clonotype. V and J are TRBV5-1 and TRBJ1-2, with D unresolved. The germline gives CDR1 SGHRS, CDR2 YFSETQ. The germline V and J ends were trimmed by 3 bases and 5 bases, with 8 bases remaining between them. The CDR3 has 12 amino acids. The CDR3 sequence: CASSSDTYGYTF. CDR3 bases: TGCGCCAGCAGCTCCGACACATATGGCTACACCTTC.

This clonotype occurred a few times. The J gene is TRBJ2-7, the V gene TRBV28; D call uncertain. The CDR3 sequence is 12 residues long. Germline V lookup: CDR1 MDHEN, CDR2 SYDVKM. Trimming stripped 8 bases from V and 0 bases from J, with 8 bases between. CDR3: CASAKSSYEQYF. DNA of the CDR3: TGTGCCAGCGCCAAGTCCTCCTACGAGCAGTACTTC.

The V and J genes are TRBV29-1 and TRBJ2-7; perhaps TRBD2 as D (6 bases). The length of the CDR3 is 12 residues. V was clipped by 6 bases and J by 7 bases, with 16 bases between them. Looked up from germline, CDR1 is SQVTM and CDR2 is ANQGSEA. The CDR3 is CSVGDSLEEQYF. The CDR3 coding sequence is TGCAGCGTCGGGGACTCCCTCGAGGAGCAGTACTTC.

J is TRBJ2-7 and V is TRBV2, with 7 bases lining up with TRBD1. This CDR3 comprises 14 residues. V shed 7 bases, J shed 2 bases, and the junction held 8 bases outside the gene matches. The germline gives CDR1 SNHLY, CDR2 FYNNEI. The CDR3 is CASISRDRTYEQYF. The DNA of the CDR3 is TGTGCCAGCATCTCCCGGGACAGAACCTACGAGCAGTACTTC. Full variable domain (missing parts from reference TRBV2 and TRBJ2-7): EPEVTQTPSHQVTQMGQEVILRCVPISNHLYFYWYRQILGQKVEFLVSFYNNEISEKSEIFDDQFSVERPDGSNFTLKIRSTKLEDSAMYFCASISRDRTYEQYFGPGTRLTVT.

The V gene is TRBV10-2, the J gene TRBJ2-3; no definite D call. There are 13 residues in the CDR3. The V gene's germline CDR1 is WSHSY and CDR2 SAAADI. V was trimmed by 6 bases and J by 0 bases, leaving 7 bases between them. This CDR3 is CASRVASTDTQYF. The DNA for the CDR3 is TGCGCCAGCAGAGTTGCTAGCACAGATACGCAGTATTTT.

The genes are TRBV2 and TRBJ1-1; TRBD1 might be the D (6 bases). Germline loops: CDR1 SNHLY, CDR2 FYNNEI. Trimming took 6 bases from V and 1 from J, leaving 15 bases between them. The length of the CDR3 is 15 residues. The CDR3 loop is CASSSGRGKNTEAFF. The DNA of the CDR3 is TGTGCCAGCAGCAGTGGCAGGGGAAAGAACACTGAAGCTTTCTTT. Using reference TRBV2 and TRBJ1-1 for the parts outside the CDR3, the full variable domain is EPEVTQTPSHQVTQMGQEVILRCVPISNHLYFYWYRQILGQKVEFLVSFYNNEISEKSEIFDDQFSVERPDGSNFTLKIRSTKLEDSAMYFCASSSGRGKNTEAFFGQGTRLTVV.

The chain links TRBV7-9 to TRBJ2-3; 7 bases map to TRBD1. The CDR3 loop spans 14 amino acids. V dropped 2 bases and J dropped 5; count of bases not matched to a gene: 4. Germline lookup yields CDR1 SEHNR and CDR2 FQNEAQ (reference sequence). DNA of the CDR3: TGTGCCAGCAGCTTAACCTCAGGGGGAGATACGCAGTATTTT. Amino acid sequence: CASSLTSGGDTQYF.

This clonotype was counted only a few times. The V and J genes are TRBV20-1 and TRBJ1-2; D is ambiguous. Germline CDR1 reads DFQATT; CDR2 reads SNEGSKA (reference sequence). This CDR3 is 15 amino acids long. V lost 5 bases and J lost 4, with 20 bases in between. CDR3 loop: CSAGNRDISGYGYTF. In DNA form, the CDR3 reads TGCAGTGCTGGAAACCGCGACATTTCGGGCTATGGCTACACCTTC.

The chain carries TRBV11-2 and TRBJ2-6, with 8 bases aligning to TRBD1. Trimming cost V 5 bases and J 4 bases; bases outside gene matches: 13. Germline V gives CDR1 SGHAT, CDR2 FQNNGV. The CDR3 length is 18 residues. DNA for the CDR3: TGTGCCAGCAGCCCCCGAGGACAGGGTGTCTCCGGGGCCAACGTCCTGACTTTC. It is translated as CASSPRGQGVSGANVLTF.

The gene calls are TRBV10-3 and TRBJ1-6, with 7 bases aligning to TRBD1. This CDR3 region has 14 residues. The J segment lost 5 bases and the V segment lost 6 bases, leaving 4 bases of the junction unmatched. Germline V CDR1 and CDR2: ENHRY, SYGVKD. The CDR3: CAISPGQNNSPLHF. DNA of the CDR3: TGTGCCATCAGCCCGGGACAGAATAATTCACCCCTCCACTTT.

This clonotype appeared a few times. This chain joins TRBV6-5 and TRBJ2-7; TRBD1 matches at 7 bases. The CDR3 contains 14 residues. Germline loops: CDR1 MNHEY, CDR2 SVGAGI. V trimming: 0 bases; J trimming: 6 bases; junction bases outside the gene matches: 5. This CDR3 reads CASSYSRGRGEQYF. In DNA form, the CDR3 reads TGTGCCAGCAGTTACTCGAGGGGGCGAGGCGAGCAGTACTTC.

This clonotype was counted many times. The rearrangement uses TRBV12-5 and TRBJ2-3; weak D call: TRBD2 (5 bases). Germline-derived CDR1 and CDR2 are LGHNT and FRNRAP. The CDR3 covers 15 residues. The V gene lost 7 bases and the J gene lost 0 bases, with 14 bases spanning the gap. CDR3 in amino acids: CASVPGETSTDTQYF. CDR3 in DNA: TGTGCTAGTGTTCCCGGGGAAACTAGCACAGATACGCAGTATTTT.